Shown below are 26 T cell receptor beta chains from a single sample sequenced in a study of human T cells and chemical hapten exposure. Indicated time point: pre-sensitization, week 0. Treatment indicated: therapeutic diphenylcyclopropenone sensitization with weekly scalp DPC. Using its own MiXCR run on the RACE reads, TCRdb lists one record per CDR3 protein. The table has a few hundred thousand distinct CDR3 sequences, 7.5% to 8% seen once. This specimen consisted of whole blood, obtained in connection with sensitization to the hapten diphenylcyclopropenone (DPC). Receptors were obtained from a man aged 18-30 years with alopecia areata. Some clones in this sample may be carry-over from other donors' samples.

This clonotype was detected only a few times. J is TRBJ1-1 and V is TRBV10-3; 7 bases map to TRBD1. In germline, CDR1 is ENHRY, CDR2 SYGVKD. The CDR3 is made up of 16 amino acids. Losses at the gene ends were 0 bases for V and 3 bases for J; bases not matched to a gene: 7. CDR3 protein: CAISESLQGFDTEAFF. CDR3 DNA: TGTGCCATCAGTGAGTCCCTACAGGGGTTTGACACTGAAGCTTTCTTT.

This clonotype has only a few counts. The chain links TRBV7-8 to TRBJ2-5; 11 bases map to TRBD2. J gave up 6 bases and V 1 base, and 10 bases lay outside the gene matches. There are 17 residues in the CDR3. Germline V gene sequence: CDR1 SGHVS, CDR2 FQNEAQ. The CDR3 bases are TGTGCCAGCAGCTTAGTGTTTAGCGGGGGGGCCAAGAAGACCCAGTACTTC. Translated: CASSLVFSGGAKKTQYF.

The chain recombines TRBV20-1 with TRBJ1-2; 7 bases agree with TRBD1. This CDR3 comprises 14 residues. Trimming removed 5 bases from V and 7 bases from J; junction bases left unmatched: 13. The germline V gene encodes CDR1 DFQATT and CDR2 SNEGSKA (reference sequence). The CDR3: CSAGRQGPFGGYTF. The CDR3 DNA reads TGCAGTGCTGGCCGACAGGGCCCGTTTGGTGGCTACACCTTC.

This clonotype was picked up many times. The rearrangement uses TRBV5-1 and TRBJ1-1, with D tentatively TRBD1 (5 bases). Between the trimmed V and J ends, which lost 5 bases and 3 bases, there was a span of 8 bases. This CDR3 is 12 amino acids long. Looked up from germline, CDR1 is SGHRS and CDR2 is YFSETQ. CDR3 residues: CASSGGYTEAFF. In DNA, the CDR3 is TGCGCCAGCAGTGGGGGTTACACTGAAGCTTTCTTT. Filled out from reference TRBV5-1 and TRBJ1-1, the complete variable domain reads KAGVTQTPRYLIKTRGQQVTLSCSPISGHRSVSWYQQTPGQGLQFLFEYFSETQRNKGNFPGRFSGRQFSNSRSEMNVSTLELGDSALYLCASSGGYTEAFFGQGTRLTVV.

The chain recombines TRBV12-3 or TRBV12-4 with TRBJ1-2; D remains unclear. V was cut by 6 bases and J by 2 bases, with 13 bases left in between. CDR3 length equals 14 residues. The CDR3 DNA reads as TGTGCCAGCAGGAGAGAGGAAAAGAACTATGGCTACACCTTC. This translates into CASRREEKNYGYTF.

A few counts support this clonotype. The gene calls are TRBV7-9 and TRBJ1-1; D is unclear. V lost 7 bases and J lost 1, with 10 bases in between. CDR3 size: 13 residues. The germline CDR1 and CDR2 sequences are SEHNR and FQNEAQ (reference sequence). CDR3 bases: TGTGCCAGCATCGGTCAACCGAACACTGAAGCTTTCTTT. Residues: CASIGQPNTEAFF. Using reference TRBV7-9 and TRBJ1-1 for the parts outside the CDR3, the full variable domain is DTGVSQNPRHKITKRGQNVTFRCDPISEHNRLYWYRQTLGQGPEFLTYFQNEAQLEKSRLLSDRFSAERPKGSFSTLEIQRTEQGDSAMYLCASIGQPNTEAFFGQGTRLTVV.

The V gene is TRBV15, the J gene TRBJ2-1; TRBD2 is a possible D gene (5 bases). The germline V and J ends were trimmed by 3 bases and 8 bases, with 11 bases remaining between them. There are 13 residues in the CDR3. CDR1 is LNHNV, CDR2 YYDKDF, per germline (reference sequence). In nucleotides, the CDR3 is TGTGCCACCAGCAGGGACTGGGTGGATGAGCAGTTCTTC. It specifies CATSRDWVDEQFF.

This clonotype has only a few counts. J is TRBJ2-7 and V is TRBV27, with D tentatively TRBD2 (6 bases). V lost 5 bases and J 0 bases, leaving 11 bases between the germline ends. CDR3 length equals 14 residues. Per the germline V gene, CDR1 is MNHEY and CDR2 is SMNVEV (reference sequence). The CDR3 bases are TGTGCCAGCAGTCGCGGGGACCACTCCTACGAGCAGTACTTC. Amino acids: CASSRGDHSYEQYF.

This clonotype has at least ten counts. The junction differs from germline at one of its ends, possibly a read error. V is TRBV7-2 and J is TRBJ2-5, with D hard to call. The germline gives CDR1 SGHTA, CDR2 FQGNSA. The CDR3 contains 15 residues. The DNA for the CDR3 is TGTGCCAGCAGTTTAGCCCCGGGCATGGGGGAGACCCAGTACTTC. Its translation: CASSLAPGMGETQYF.

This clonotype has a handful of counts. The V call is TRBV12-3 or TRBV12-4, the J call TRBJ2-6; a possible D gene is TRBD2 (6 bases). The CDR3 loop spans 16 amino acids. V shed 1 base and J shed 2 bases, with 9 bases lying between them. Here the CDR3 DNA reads TGTGCCAGCAGTTTAGGGCGGGGTACTGGGGCCAACGTCCTGACTTTC. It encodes CASSLGRGTGANVLTF.

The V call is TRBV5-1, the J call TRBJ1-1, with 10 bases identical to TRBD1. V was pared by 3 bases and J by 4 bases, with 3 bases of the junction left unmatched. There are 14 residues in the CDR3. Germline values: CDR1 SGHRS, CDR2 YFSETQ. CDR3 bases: TGCGCCAGCAGCTCGACAGGGGGCGGCACTGAAGCTTTCTTT. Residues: CASSSTGGGTEAFF.

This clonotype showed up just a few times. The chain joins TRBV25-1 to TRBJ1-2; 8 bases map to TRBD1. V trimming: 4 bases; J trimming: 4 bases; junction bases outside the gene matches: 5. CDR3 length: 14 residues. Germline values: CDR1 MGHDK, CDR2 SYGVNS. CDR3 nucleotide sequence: TGTGCCAGCAGTGCGACAGGGGAGAGCTATGGCTACACCTTC. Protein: CASSATGESYGYTF.

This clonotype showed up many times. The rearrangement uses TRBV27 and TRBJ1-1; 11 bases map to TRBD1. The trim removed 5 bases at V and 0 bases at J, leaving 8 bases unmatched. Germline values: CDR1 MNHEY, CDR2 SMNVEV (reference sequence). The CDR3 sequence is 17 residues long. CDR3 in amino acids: CASSLFGQGAVNTEAFF. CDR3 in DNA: TGTGCCAGCAGTCTATTCGGACAGGGGGCAGTGAACACTGAAGCTTTCTTT.

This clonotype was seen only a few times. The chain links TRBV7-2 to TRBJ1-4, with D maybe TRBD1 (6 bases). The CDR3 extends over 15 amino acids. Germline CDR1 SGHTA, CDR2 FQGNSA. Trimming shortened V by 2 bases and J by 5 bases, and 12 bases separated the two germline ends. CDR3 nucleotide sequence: TGTGCCAGCAGCTTAATGGGACAAACGAATGAAAAACTGTTTTTT. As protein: CASSLMGQTNEKLFF.

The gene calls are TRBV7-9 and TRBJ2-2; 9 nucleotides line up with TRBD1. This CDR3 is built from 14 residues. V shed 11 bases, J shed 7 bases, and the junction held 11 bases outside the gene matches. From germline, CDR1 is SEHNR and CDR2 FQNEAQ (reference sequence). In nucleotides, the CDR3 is TGTGCCTCCCACAGGGGGCCCAGGGGCGGGGAGCTGTTTTTT. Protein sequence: CASHRGPRGGELFF.

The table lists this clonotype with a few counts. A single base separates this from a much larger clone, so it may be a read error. In DNA, the CDR3 is TGTGCCAGCAGTTTATGGCAGAACACTGAAGCTTTCTTT. This translates into CASSLWQNTEAFF. This chain connects TRBV27 to TRBJ1-1; D not resolved. V was cut by 1 base and J by 1 base, with 4 bases left in between. Germline CDR1 MNHEY, CDR2 SMNVEV (reference sequence). The length of the CDR3 is 13 residues.

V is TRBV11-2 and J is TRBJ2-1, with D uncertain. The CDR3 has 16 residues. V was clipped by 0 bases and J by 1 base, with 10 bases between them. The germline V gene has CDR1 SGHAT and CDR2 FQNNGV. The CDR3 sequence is CASSLDSYGSYNEQFF. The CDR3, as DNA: TGTGCCAGCAGCTTAGACTCCTACGGGTCCTACAATGAGCAGTTCTTC.

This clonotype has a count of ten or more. For the CDR3, the DNA is TGTGCCAGCAGTGATCTAGGCTCGGCGAAAGAGACCCAGTACTTC. Translating gives CASSDLGSAKETQYF. This chain links TRBV2 with TRBJ2-5; no definite D call. Deletions cut 3 bases from V and 3 bases from J, with 14 bases between. The CDR3 contains 15 residues. Germline lookup yields CDR1 SNHLY and CDR2 FYNNEI.

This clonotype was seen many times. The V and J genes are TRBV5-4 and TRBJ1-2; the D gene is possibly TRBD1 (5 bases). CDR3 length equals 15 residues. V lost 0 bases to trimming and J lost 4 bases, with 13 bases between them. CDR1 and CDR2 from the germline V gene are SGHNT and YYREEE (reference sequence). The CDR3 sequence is CASSLDAGTFYGYTF. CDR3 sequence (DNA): TGTGCCAGCAGCTTGGACGCAGGGACCTTCTATGGCTACACCTTC.

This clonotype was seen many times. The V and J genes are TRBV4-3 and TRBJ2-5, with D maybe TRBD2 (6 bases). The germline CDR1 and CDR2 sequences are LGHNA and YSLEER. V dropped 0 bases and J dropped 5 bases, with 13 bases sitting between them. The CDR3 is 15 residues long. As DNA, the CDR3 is TGCGCCAGCAGCCAAGAGGGGTCGCTAGCGGAGACCCAGTACTTC. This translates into CASSQEGSLAETQYF.

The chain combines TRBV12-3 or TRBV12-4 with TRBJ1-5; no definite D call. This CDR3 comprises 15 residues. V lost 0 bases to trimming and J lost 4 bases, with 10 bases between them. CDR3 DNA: TGTGCCAGCAGTTTAGCGGGGAGGGATAATCAGCCCCAGCATTTT. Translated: CASSLAGRDNQPQHF.

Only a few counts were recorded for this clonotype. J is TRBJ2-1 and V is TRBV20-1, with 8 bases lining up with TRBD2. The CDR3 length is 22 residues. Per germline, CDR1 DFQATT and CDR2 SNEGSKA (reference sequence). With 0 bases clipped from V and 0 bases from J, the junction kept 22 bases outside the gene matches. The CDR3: CSARDRGQTGTRVYSSYNEQFF. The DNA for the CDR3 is TGCAGTGCTAGAGATCGTGGACAGACCGGGACTAGGGTATATAGCTCCTACAATGAGCAGTTCTTC.

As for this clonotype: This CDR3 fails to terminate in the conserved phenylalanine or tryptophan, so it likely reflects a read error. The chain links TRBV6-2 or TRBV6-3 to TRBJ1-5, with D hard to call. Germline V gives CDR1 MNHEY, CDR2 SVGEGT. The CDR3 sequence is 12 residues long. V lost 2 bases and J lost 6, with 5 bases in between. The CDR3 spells CASSYGGQPQHS. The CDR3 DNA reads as TGTGCCAGCAGTTACGGAGGTCAGCCCCAGCATTCT.

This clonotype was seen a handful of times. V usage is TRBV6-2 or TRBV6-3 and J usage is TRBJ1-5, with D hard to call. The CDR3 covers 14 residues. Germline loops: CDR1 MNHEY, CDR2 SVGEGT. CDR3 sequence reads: CSVRAPNSNQPQHF. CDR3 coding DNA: TGTTCTGTTCGGGCACCCAATAGCAATCAGCCCCAGCATTTT.

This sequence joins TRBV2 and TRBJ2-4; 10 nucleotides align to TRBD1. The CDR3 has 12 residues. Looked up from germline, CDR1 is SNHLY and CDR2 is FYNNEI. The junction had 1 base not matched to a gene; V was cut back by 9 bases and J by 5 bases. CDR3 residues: CASGTGENIQYF. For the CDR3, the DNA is TGTGCCAGTGGGACAGGGGAAAACATTCAGTACTTC.

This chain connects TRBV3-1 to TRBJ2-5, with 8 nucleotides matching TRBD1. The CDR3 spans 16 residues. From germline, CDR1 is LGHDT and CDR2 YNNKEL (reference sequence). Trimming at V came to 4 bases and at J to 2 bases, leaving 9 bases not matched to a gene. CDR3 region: CASSLRGQGRQETQYF. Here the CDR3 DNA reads TGTGCCAGCAGCCTCAGAGGACAGGGACGACAAGAGACCCAGTACTTC.